The T cell receptor beta chain described here comes from a study of T cell repertoires in cytomegalovirus infection (dated by TCRdb to about 2019). Concerning the study at large: Donor HLA type was relevant to the analysis, because carriage of CMV infection together with the matching HLA type was indicated by public TCR beta signatures.

CDR1 is given as SSHAT and CDR2 as FNYEAQ, both from the germline V gene (reference sequence). The CDR3 has 15 amino acids, counting the end cysteine and phenylalanine. Only the CDR3 part of the read is kept: 45 bases, read in frame from the first base. This clonotype was counted a few times. There is no known antigen for this receptor. Its ends do not fully match the called genes, so a read error is possible. Data came from an Illumina HiSeq 1500. TCRdb trimmed public reads at Q25 via fastp, called clones via MiXCR and kept in-frame beta chains. Records with the same CDR3 protein are collapsed into one entry carrying the most frequent genes and DNA. Counted in this sample were about 530,000 distinct CDR3 sequences; less than 30% of them appeared once. About 13% of the sample rests with the top ten. Findings and caveats that apply to the study as a whole: In both this cohort and an independent roughly 350-donor cohort, the cumulative frequency of public TCR beta family members distinguished carriers of CMV infection plus the relevant HLA type. The ex vivo response was dominated by HLA-C-restricted CMV-specific TCR beta clonotypes, which also provided the single most frequent clonotype in two of eight donors.

Sequencing was carried out using PBMCs. The TCR was taken from a human donor in good health (CMV status not recorded). Some clones in this sample may be carry-over from other donors' samples. The chain was built from TRBV7-7 and TRBJ2-3; TRBD2 is perhaps the D gene, given 6 matching bases. The bases read TGTGCTAGCAGCCCCTCGAGGGGAGGCCTAGATACGCAGTATTTT. Its translation reads: CASSPSRGGLDTQYF.